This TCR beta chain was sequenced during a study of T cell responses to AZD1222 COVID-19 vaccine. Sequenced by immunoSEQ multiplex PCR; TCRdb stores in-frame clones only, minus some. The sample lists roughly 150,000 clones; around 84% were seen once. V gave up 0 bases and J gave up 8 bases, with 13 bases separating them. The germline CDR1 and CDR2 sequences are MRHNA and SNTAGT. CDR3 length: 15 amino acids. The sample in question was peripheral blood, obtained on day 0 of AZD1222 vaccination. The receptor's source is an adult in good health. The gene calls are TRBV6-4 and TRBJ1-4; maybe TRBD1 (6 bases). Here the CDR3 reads CASSDSMGAGEKLFF. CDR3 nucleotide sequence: TGTGCCAGCAGTGACTCGATGGGGGCGGGCGAAAAACTGTTTTTT.